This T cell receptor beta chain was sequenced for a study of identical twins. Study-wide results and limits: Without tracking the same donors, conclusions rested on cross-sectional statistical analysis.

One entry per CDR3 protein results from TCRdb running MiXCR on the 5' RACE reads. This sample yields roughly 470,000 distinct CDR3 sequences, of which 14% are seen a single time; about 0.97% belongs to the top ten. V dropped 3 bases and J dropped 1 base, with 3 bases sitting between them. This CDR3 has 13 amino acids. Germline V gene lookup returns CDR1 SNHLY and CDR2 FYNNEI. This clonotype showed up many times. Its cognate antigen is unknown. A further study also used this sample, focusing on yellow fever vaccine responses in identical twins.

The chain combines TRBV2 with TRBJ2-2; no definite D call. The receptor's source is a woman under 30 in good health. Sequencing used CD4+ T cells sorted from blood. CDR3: CASSEKNTGELFF. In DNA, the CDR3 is TGTGCCAGCAGTGAGAAGAACACCGGGGAGCTGTTTTTT.